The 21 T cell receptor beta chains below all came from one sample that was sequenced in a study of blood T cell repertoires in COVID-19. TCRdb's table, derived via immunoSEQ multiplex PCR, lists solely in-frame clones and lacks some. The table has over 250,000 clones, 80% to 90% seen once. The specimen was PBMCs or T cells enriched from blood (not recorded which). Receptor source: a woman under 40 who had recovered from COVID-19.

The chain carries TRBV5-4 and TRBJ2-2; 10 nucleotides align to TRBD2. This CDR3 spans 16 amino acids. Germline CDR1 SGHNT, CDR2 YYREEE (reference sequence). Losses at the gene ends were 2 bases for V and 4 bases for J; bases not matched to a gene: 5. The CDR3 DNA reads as TGTGCCAGCAGCTTCTCTAGCGGGGGTGGCACCGGGGAGCTGTTTTTT. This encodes CASSFSSGGGTGELFF. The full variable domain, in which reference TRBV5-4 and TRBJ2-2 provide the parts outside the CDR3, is ETGVTQSPTHLIKTRGQQVTLRCSSQSGHNTVSWYQQALGQGPQFIFQYYREEENGRGNFPPRFSGLQFPNYSSELNVNALELDDSALYLCASSFSSGGGTGELFFGEGSRLTVL.

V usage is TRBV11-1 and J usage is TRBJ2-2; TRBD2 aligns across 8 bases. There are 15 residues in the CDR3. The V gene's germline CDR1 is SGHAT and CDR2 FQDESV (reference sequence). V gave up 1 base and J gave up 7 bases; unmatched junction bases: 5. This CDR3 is CASSLVGLAGGELFF. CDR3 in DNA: TGTGCCAGCAGCTTAGTCGGGCTAGCGGGCGGGGAGCTGTTTTTT.

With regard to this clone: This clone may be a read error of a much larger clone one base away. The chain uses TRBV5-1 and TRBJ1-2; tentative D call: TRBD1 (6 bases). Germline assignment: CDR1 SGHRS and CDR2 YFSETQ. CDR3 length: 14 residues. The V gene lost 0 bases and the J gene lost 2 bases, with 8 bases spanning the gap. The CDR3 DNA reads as TGCGCCAGCAGCTTGGACAGGGTGAACTATGGCTACACCTTC. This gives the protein CASSLDRVNYGYTF. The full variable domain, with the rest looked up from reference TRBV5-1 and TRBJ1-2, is KAGVTQTPRYLIKTRGQQVTLSCSPISGHRSVSWYQQTPGQGLQFLFEYFSETQRNKGNFPGRFSGRQFSNSRSEMNVSTLELGDSALYLCASSLDRVNYGYTFGSGTRLTVV.

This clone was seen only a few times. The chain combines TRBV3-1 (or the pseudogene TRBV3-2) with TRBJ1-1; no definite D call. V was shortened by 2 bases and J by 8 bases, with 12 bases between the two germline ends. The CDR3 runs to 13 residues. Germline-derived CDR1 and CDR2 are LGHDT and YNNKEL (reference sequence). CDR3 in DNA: TGTGCCAGCAGCCAAATCCCCGGGGAAGAAGCTTTCTTT. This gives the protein CASSQIPGEEAFF.

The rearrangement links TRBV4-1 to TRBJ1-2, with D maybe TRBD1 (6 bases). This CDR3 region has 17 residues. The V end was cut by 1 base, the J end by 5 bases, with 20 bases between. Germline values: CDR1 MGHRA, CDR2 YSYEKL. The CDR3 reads CASSQAGGEQGGYGYTF. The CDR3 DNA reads TGCGCCAGCAGCCAAGCAGGTGGGGAACAGGGTGGATATGGCTACACCTTC.

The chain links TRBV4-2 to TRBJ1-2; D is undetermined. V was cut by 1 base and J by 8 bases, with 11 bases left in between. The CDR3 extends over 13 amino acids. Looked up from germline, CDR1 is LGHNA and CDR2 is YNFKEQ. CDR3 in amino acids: CASSQVAAAGYTF. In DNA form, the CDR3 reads TGTGCCAGCAGCCAAGTCGCTGCGGCCGGCTACACCTTC.

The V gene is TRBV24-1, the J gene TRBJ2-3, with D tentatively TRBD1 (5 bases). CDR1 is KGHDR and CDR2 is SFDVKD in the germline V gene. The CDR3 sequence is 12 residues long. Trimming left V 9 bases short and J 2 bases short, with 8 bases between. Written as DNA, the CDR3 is TGTGCCACCTTGGGGCACACAGATACGCAGTATTTT. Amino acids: CATLGHTDTQYF.

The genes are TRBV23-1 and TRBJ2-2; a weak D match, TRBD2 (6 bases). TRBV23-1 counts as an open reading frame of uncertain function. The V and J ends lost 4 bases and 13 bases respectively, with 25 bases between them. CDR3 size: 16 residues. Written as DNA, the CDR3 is TGCGCCAGCAGTCCCTTCCCGGGACTGGTCTCCGGTGTGCTGTTTTTT. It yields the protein CASSPFPGLVSGVLFF.

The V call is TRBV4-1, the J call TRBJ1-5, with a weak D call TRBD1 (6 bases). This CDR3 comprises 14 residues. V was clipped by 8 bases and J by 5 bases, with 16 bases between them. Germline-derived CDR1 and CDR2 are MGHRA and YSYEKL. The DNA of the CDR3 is TGCGCCAGCTCCATGAAGGGGGGGGATCAGCCCCAGCATTTT. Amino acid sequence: CASSMKGGDQPQHF.

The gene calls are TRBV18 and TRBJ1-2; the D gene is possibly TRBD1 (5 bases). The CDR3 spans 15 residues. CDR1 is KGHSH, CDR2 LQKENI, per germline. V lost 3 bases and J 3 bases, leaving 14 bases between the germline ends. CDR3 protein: CASSPRGGEDYGYTF. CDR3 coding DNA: TGTGCCAGCTCACCCCGGGGGGGGGAAGACTATGGCTACACCTTC.

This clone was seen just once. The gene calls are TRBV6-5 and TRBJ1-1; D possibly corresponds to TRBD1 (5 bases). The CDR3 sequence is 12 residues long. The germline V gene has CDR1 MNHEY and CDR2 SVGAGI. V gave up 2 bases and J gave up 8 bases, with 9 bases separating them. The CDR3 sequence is CASSYGPGEAFF. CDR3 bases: TGTGCCAGCAGTTACGGCCCAGGGGAAGCTTTCTTT.

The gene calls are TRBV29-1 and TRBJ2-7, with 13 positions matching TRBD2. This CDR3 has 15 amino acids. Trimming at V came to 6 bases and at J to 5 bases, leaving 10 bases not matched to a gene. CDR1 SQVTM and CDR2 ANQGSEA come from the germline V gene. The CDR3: CSVQTSGGAGNEQYF. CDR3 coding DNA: TGCAGCGTCCAAACTAGCGGGGGGGCCGGCAACGAGCAGTACTTC.

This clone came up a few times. Here the CDR3 DNA reads TGTGCCATCAGAGATTCAGGGGCCGACTACACTGAAGCTTTCTTT. It encodes CAIRDSGADYTEAFF. The chain couples TRBV10-3 to TRBJ1-1; possibly TRBD1 for D (6 bases). The CDR3 is 15 residues long. The germline V gene encodes CDR1 ENHRY and CDR2 SYGVKD. Between the trimmed V and J ends, which lost 6 bases and 3 bases, there was a span of 17 bases.

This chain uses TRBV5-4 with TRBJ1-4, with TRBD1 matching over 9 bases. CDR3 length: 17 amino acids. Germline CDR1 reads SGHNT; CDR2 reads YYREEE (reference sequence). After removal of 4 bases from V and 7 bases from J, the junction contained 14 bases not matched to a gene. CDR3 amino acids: CASSTTGTGFRFEKLFF. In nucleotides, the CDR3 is TGTGCCAGCAGCACTACCGGGACAGGGTTTCGGTTTGAAAAACTGTTTTTT.

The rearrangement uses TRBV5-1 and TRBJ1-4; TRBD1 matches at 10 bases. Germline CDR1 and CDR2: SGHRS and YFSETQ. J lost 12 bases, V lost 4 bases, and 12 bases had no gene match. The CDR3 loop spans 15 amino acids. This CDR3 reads CASSLEGQGLTELFF. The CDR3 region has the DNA TGCGCCAGCAGCCTGGAGGGACAGGGGTTAACAGAACTGTTTTTT.

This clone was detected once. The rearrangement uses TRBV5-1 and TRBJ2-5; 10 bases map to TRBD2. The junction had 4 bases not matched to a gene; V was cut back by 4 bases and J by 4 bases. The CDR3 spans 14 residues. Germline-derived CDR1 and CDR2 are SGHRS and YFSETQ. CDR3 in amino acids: CASSPWTSGETQYF. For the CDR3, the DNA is TGCGCCAGCAGCCCCTGGACTAGCGGAGAGACCCAGTACTTC.

Here the CDR3 reads CATSRDRGDGYTF. CDR3 coding DNA: TGTGCCACCAGCAGGGACAGGGGGGATGGCTACACCTTC. The chain carries TRBV15 and TRBJ1-2; 10 nucleotides line up with TRBD1. This CDR3 spans 13 amino acids. CDR1 and CDR2 (germline): LNHNV, YYDKDF (reference sequence). Trimming removed 3 bases from V and 6 bases from J; junction bases left unmatched: 1. The full variable domain, rest sourced from reference TRBV15 and TRBJ1-2, is DAMVIQNPRYQVTQFGKPVTLSCSQTLNHNVMYWYQQKSSQAPKLLFHYYDKDFNNEADTPDNFQSRRPNTSFCFLDIRSPGLGDTAMYLCATSRDRGDGYTFGSGTRLTVV.

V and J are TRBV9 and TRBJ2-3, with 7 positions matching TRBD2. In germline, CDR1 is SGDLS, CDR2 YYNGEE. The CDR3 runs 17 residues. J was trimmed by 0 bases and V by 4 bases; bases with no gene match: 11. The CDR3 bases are TGTGCCAGCAGCCCCTCTCGAGCGGGACCTAGCACAGATACGCAGTATTTT. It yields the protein CASSPSRAGPSTDTQYF.

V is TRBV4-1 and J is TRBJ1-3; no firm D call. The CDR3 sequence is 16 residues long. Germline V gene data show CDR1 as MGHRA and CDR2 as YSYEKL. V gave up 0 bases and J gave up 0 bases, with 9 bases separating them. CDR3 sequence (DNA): TGCGCCAGCAGCCAAGAGGTTCGGGGCTCTGGAAACACCATATATTTT. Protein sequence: CASSQEVRGSGNTIYF.

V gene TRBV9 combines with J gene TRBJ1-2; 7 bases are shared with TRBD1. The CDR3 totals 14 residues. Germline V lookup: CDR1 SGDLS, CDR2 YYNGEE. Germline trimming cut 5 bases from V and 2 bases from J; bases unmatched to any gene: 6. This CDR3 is CASSHMTGNYGYTF. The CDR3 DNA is TGTGCCAGCAGTCATATGACAGGGAACTATGGCTACACCTTC.

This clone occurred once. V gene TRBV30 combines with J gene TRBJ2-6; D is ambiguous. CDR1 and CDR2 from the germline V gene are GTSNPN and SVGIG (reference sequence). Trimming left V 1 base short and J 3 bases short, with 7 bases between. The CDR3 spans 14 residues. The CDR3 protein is CAWSDGGGANVLTF. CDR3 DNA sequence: TGTGCCTGGAGTGACGGCGGTGGGGCCAACGTCCTGACTTTC.